The clone carrying this TCR beta chain came up many times. RNA transcripts were the template for amplifying TCR beta CDR3 regions. The TCR CDR3 was amplified in a first-round RT-PCR using the HTBI primer set. TCRdb redid the calling of the multiplex PCR reads with MiXCR, one entry per CDR3 protein. The repertoire has a few hundred thousand distinct CDR3 sequences, around a sixth of them found once; the top ten carry under 7.5%. The CDR3 runs to 17 residues. Trimming cost V 6 bases and J 6 bases; bases outside gene matches: 14. Per germline, CDR1 MNHEY and CDR2 SMNVEV (reference sequence). Fresh peripheral blood, about 9.6 ml, yielded the PBMCs. The data were taken from a study of T cells in Graves' hyperthyroidism and ophthalmopathy. For the study at large: At the time of initial diagnosis and before any treatment, peripheral blood was collected.

The V call is TRBV27, the J call TRBJ1-6; TRBD1 matches at 7 bases. Sequencing was performed on blood. The receptor was derived from a young woman with Graves' hyperthyroidism. CDR3 in DNA: TGTGCCAGCAGCCGGACCCTAATCGGGACAGCTAATTCACCCCTCCACTTT. Its protein product is CASSRTLIGTANSPLHF.